This TCR beta chain was sequenced during a study of metastatic and nonmetastatic thyroid tumors. Background on the study: Malignant thyroid and benign thyroid patients provided blood and tumor or nodule tissue whose repertoires were compared. Overall study results and limits: A significant increase in TCR beta diversity was reportedly seen in malignant thyroid tumors relative to benign nodules, in blood and tumor.

With V trimmed by 6 bases and J by 0 bases, 15 bases remained unmatched. Germline V gives CDR1 LNHDA, CDR2 SQIVND (reference sequence). This CDR3 region has 19 residues. Each patient went into thyroid surgery without having received any treatment. Authors' processing steps: For papillary thyroid cancer, a distant-metastasis classifier was constructed from CDR3 differences observed across clinicopathological groups. MiXCR re-clonotyped the PCR reads for TCRdb. The V and J calls and clone size come from TCRdb's table, not from the authors' own analysis. The sample lists roughly 8,400 clones, 32% occurring once. This clone was counted a single time. Its antigen is undetermined.

The receptor comes from a female donor with papillary thyroid cancer or a benign thyroid nodule (not recorded which). Some clones in this sample may be carry-over from other donors' samples. The sequencing input was tumor tissue. The chain recombines TRBV19 with TRBJ1-4; 8 nucleotides agree with TRBD1. Here the CDR3 reads CASRGQVGQGGATNEKLFF. DNA for the CDR3: TGTGCCAGTAGGGGACAGGTCGGACAGGGCGGAGCAACTAATGAAAAACTGTTTTTT.